This T cell receptor beta chain emerged from a study of blood T cell repertoires in COVID-19. Study at large: Acute-phase and convalescent COVID-19 samples originated in the United States, Italy and Spain. Nucleic acid was either cDNA or gDNA, and it came from T cells, B-cell-depleted T cells, or PBMCs.

Original handling: It was from reference gene primer amplification that nucleated cell counts were estimated. Generated by immunoSEQ multiplex PCR, the TCRdb table keeps only in-frame clones and is missing some. The V and J calls and clone size were taken over from that table, and D and trimming were inferred from the DNA. The table shows more than 65,000 clones, with more than 80% occurring only once. Trimming took 3 bases from V and 12 from J, leaving 18 bases between them. From germline, CDR1 is MDHEN and CDR2 SYDVKM. CDR3 size: 14 residues. The rearrangement uses TRBV28 and TRBJ2-1, with a possible D match to TRBD2 (5 bases). The origin of this receptor is a human donor in a cohort sampled during active COVID-19. The sample taken for sequencing was peripheral blood. The CDR3 reads CASSLRALGGSQFF. The CDR3 coding sequence is TGTGCCAGCAGTTTGCGGGCTCTCGGAGGCTCGCAGTTCTTC.